This TCR beta chain comes out of a study of response to subunit inactivated influenza vaccine. TCRdb re-called the RT-PCR reads through MiXCR, storing one row per CDR3 protein. The sample lists 300,000 to 350,000 distinct CDR3 sequences, about 20% occurring once. Only a few counts were recorded for this clonotype. Trimming left V 5 bases short and J 2 bases short, with 13 bases between. The CDR3 extends over 14 amino acids. This specimen was PBMCs from blood, taken less than 22 months after vaccination. The sequence was obtained from a man aged 50-75 years who received an inactivated influenza vaccine. The rearrangement uses TRBV12-3 or TRBV12-4 and TRBJ2-7; TRBD1 is a possible D gene (6 bases). The CDR3 DNA is TGTGCCAGCAGTGCCTTACAGGGACCCTACGAGCAGTACTTC. It is translated as CASSALQGPYEQYF.